Listed below are T cell receptor beta chains from one sample, sequenced in a study of cytomegalovirus exposure and HLA in healthy donors. Clones were read by immunoSEQ multiplex PCR, and TCRdb kept only the in-frame ones, dropping some. This table has approximately 100,000 clones, about 90% appearing once. The specimen sequenced was PBMCs. All receptors derive from a woman younger than 30 in good health and CMV-seronegative. Both conserved end residues are part of each CDR3. D genes are given only for firm matches. Size tells how often a clone was seen (once, few, many) or the class of an expanded clone, and some rows leave it out.

TGTGCCAGCAGTGAGACAGGTCAGGATACGCAGTATTTT CASSETGQDTQYF NA NA TRBJ2-3 TRBV6-1
TGTGCCAGCAGAGCTCCGGGAGGACTGAATCGGCAGTTCTTC CASRAPGGLNRQFF NA TRBD2 TRBJ2-1 TRBV28
TGCGCCAGCAGCTTAAGAGGCGGGGCCGCCTACAATGAGCAGTTCTTC CASSLRGGAAYNEQFF NA NA TRBJ2-1 TRBV5-1
TGCGCCAGCAGCCAAGACCCCCAGGGGTTCAACGAGCAGTACTTC CASSQDPQGFNEQYF NA NA TRBJ2-7 TRBV4-3
TGTGCCAGCAATGGACCAGGGGTGGGGACCCAGTACTTC CASNGPGVGTQYF NA NA TRBJ2-5 TRBV28
TGTGCCAGCAGCGTAGCGTCTAGCGGGGGCGCTAGCACAGATACGCAGTATTTT CASSVASSGGASTDTQYF NA TRBD2 TRBJ2-3 TRBV9
TGTGCCAGCAGTTCAGGACTAGCGGGGGGGCAAGAGACCCAGTACTTC CASSSGLAGGQETQYF once TRBD2 TRBJ2-5 TRBV6-6
TGTGCCAGCAGCTTGACGACAGGCTCTGGAAACACCATATATTTT CASSLTTGSGNTIYF few NA TRBJ1-3 TRBV5-4
TGTGCCACCTGGGACAGGGTGTATGAAAAACTGTTTTTT CATWDRVYEKLFF NA TRBD1 TRBJ1-4 TRBV28
TGTGCCAGCACTTCTAACAGGGGGAGCCTCTATGGCTACACCTTC CASTSNRGSLYGYTF NA TRBD1 TRBJ1-2 TRBV6-5
TGTGCCAGCAGCTCCGGGACAGTTAAACAAGAGACCCAGTACTTC CASSSGTVKQETQYF NA TRBD1 TRBJ2-5 TRBV5-4
TGTGCCAGCAGCTTAGATCCTAGCTCCCAAGAGACCCAGTACTTC CASSLDPSSQETQYF NA NA TRBJ2-5 TRBV11-2
TGTGCCAGCAGCTCTACACAAGGGGGGGCCGGGGAGCTGTTTTTT CASSSTQGGAGELFF NA NA TRBJ2-2 TRBV7-3
TGTGCCAGCAGTCCAAACTCTGGAAACACCATATATTTT CASSPNSGNTIYF NA NA TRBJ1-3 TRBV6-5
TGTGCCAGCATCCCCTCCCTATCGAGCTCCTACAATGAGCAGTTCTTC CASIPSLSSSYNEQFF NA NA TRBJ2-1 TRBV28
TGCGCCAGCAGCCAATCGACAGGGGTCTCAGAAGAGCAGTACTTC CASSQSTGVSEEQYF NA TRBD1 TRBJ2-7 TRBV4-1
TGTGCCAGAAGCTTGGGGGACCACCAGACAGGGCGAGGCGGGGAGCTGTTTTTT CARSLGDHQTGRGGELFF NA TRBD1 TRBJ2-2 TRBV5-3
TGTGCCAGCAGCGGTACTAGCGGGAGTTACGAGCAGTACTTC CASSGTSGSYEQYF NA TRBD2 TRBJ2-7 TRBV7-8
TGCGCCAGCAGCCAAGCTCAGGGGAGCACAGATACGCAGTATTTT CASSQAQGSTDTQYF NA NA TRBJ2-3 TRBV4-3
TGTGCCAGCAGCTTAAAAGGGGATCAGCCCCAGCATTTT CASSLKGDQPQHF NA NA TRBJ1-5 TRBV7-8
TGTGCCAGCAGTGATCACTCCGGGACAGAGGGTAACGGCTACACCTTC CASSDHSGTEGNGYTF NA TRBD1 TRBJ1-2 TRBV25-1
TGTGCCAGCAGCTTAGATCGAGCGGGAGTCGGTGAGCAGTTCTTC CASSLDRAGVGEQFF NA TRBD2 TRBJ2-1 TRBV5-4
TGTGCCAGCACTCGGACATACAGGGGTGGCAATGAGCAGTTCTTC CASTRTYRGGNEQFF NA TRBD1 TRBJ2-1 TRBV6-5
TGCAGCGTTGCAGCACTAGGAGAGACCCAGTACTTC CSVAALGETQYF NA NA TRBJ2-5 TRBV29-1
TGTGCCAGCAGTGACAGGGGGGGCACCGGGGAGCTGTTTTTT CASSDRGGTGELFF NA NA TRBJ2-2 TRBV6-4
TGTGCCACCAGCAGAGATCGGACTAGCCGCGGGACCCAGTACTTC CATSRDRTSRGTQYF NA TRBD2 TRBJ2-5 TRBV15
TGTGCCAGCACGCCATGGCTCCGACAGAGCTCCTACAATGAGCAGTTCTTC CASTPWLRQSSYNEQFF NA NA TRBJ2-1 TRBV28
TGTGCCAGCAGAGAAACAGGCTCTGGAAACACCATATATTTT CASRETGSGNTIYF NA NA TRBJ1-3 TRBV28
TGTGCCAGCAGCTTACCGGGACAGGGGTACTATAGCAATCAGCCCCAGCATTTT CASSLPGQGYYSNQPQHF once NA TRBJ1-5 TRBV21-1
TGTGCCAGCAGCTTAGCCTCCATAGCGGGATCTTTCGCAGATACGCAGTATTTT CASSLASIAGSFADTQYF NA TRBD2 TRBJ2-3 TRBV7-9
TGTGCCAGCAGCTTTCGGGGTTCGGGACAACTTAACTATGGCTACACCTTC CASSFRGSGQLNYGYTF NA NA TRBJ1-2 TRBV9
TGTGCCAGCAGTAGGGAGAACTCTGGGGCCAACGTCCTGACTTTC CASSRENSGANVLTF few NA TRBJ2-6 TRBV5-4
TGTGCCAGTAGTATTTTGGGACTCCCGGCTTTCTTT CASSILGLPAFF NA NA TRBJ1-1 TRBV19
TGTGCTAGTGGTTTCGCCCCAGAGGGGACCCAGTACTTC CASGFAPEGTQYF NA NA TRBJ2-5 TRBV12-5
TGTGCCAGCAGCTTAGTACCGGGAAACGGAAACACCATATATTTT CASSLVPGNGNTIYF once NA TRBJ1-3 TRBV11-3
TGTGCCAGCAGCCCCACAGGGGGCGCGAACAATGAGCAGTTCTTC CASSPTGGANNEQFF few TRBD1 TRBJ2-1 TRBV7-9
TGCAGCGTCCGGACAGGGGGAGATACGCAGTATTTT CSVRTGGDTQYF NA TRBD1 TRBJ2-3 TRBV29-1